The clone carrying this T cell receptor (beta chain) has just a few counts. This specimen comes from a study of T cell changes during pregnancy in multiple sclerosis. Assay used: immunoSEQ multiplex PCR; TCRdb lists only in-frame clones, some missing. The table records under 65,000 clones, 92% of them present only once. V lost 7 bases to trimming and J lost 0 bases; unmatched junction nucleotides: 14. Looked up from germline, CDR1 is SEHNR and CDR2 is FQNEAQ (reference sequence). The CDR3 runs to 17 residues. This chain links TRBV7-9 with TRBJ1-1; 7 bases map to TRBD1. The source of this sequence is a female donor with multiple sclerosis, enrolled in a pregnancy study. The source material was CD4+ T cells from peripheral blood mononuclear cells, sampled after pregnancy. As DNA, the CDR3 is TGTGCCAGCACCTGGGCCGGGACAGTGACCTTGAACACTGAAGCTTTCTTT. This translates into CASTWAGTVTLNTEAFF.